Listed here is a single TCR beta chain. Its antigen is still unknown. The data originate from a study of Ad26.COV2.S vaccination and SARS-CoV-2 variants. Study summary: Administration of Ad26.COV2.S was intramuscular, either once or twice 56 days apart. Study-level results: Breadth, reportedly substantial, characterized the spike-specific CD8+ and CD4+ T cell responses after vaccination.

Sequencing was performed with immunoSEQ multiplex PCR; in TCRdb, only in-frame clones are kept and a portion is missing. The repertoire holds a few hundred thousand clones, with approximately 87% as singletons. Treatment here: approximately 18 received Ad26.COV2.S at low or high dose, single or two shots; about five received placebo; per-sample allocation not given. All samples were drawn on day 63, counting from the first vaccine or placebo injection. In Boston, an adult donor aged 18-55 years took part. Vaccination used an Ad26 vector expressing Wuhan-strain SARS-CoV-2 spike. This CDR3 comprises 11 residues. Germline CDR1 reads SEHNR; CDR2 reads FQNEAQ (reference sequence). V was pared by 5 bases and J by 7 bases, with 8 bases between.

This receptor was taken from a person aged 18-65 years who received the Ad26.COV2.S COVID-19 vaccine or a placebo. The J gene is TRBJ2-5, the V gene TRBV7-9; D gene uncertain. The specimen comprised peripheral blood, sampled in a trial of Ad26.COV2.S vaccine versus placebo. The CDR3 loop is CASSPLGTQYF. The CDR3 bases are TGTGCCAGCAGCCCCCTAGGGACCCAGTACTTC.